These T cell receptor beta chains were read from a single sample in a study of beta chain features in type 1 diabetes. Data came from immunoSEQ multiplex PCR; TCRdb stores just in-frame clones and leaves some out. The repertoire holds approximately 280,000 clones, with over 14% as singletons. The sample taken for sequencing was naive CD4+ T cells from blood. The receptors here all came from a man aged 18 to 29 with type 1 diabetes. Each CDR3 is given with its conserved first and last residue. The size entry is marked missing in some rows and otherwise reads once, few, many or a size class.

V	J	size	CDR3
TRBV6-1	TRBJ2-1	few	CASSGRQAAFF
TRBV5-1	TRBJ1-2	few	CASSLPGVKGYTF
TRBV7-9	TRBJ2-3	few	CASSPGGTGPDTQYF
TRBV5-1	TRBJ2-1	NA	CASSLGGTASSYNEQFF
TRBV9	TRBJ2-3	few	CASSVGRLSDTQYF
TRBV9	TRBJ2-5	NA	CASSVAGGRALETQYF
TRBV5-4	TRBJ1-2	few	CASRAGPGQGGYGYTF
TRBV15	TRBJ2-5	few	CATSNKLAGQETQYF
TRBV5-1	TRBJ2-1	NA	CASSLEAVNKQFF
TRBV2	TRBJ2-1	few	CASKLGGGPLYNEQFF
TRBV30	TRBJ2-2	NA	CAWSVGSAGELFF
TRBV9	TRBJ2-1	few	CASSVGGNPNQFF
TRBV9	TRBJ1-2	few	CASSGRGGKYGYTF
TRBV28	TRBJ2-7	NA	CASSLSLYEQYF
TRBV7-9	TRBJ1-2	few	CASSTIGRNYGYTF
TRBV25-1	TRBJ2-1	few	CASSARSGQGVMYNEQFF
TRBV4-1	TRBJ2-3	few	CASSQVGGSTDTQYF
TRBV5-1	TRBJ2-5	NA	CASSSGDGETQYF
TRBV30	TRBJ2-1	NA	CAWSVGANNEQFF
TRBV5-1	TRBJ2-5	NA	CASSLEGLETQYF
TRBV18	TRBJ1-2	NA	CASSGDRDGYTF
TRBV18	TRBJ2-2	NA	CASSPLVAANTGELFF
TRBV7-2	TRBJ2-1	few	CASSRQVASESSYNEQFF
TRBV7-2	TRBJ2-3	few	CASSLVLATDTQYF
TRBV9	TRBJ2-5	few	CASSVDRGETQYF
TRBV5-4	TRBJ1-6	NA	CASSLGRDYNSPLHF
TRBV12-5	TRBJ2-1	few	CASGLGADNEQFF
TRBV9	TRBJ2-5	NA	CASSVDRGTGQETQYF
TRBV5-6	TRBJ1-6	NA	CASSPGQPGGSPLHF
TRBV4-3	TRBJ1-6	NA	CASSQVGDSPLHF
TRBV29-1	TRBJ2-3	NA	CSVEGREGSPQYF
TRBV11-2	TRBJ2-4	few	CASSFRDLSADIQYF
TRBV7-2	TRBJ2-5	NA	CASSLSGAHFQETQYF
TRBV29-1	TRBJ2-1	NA	CSVDPGYNEQFF
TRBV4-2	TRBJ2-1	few	CASSQRTGAGGNEQFF
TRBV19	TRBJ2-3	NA	CASSLGLASTDTQYF
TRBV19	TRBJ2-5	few	CASSASLAGVRETQYF
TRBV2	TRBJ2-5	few	CASRRNPGQPSETQYF
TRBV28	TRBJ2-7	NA	CASSLGGPYEQYF
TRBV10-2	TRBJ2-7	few	CASSETSGGYEQYF
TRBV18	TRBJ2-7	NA	CASSPRLAGAYEQYF
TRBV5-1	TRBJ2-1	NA	CASSSSGLAGVYNEQFF
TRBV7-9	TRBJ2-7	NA	CASSLARFEQYF
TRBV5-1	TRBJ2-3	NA	CASSPRTGWTDTQYF
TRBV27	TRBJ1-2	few	CASSPIKGAGGYTF